This T cell receptor beta chain was sequenced during a study of blood T cell repertoires in COVID-19. On the study more broadly: T cells, B-cell-depleted T cells, or PBMCs supplied cDNA or gDNA.

CDR3 length equals 11 residues. In germline, CDR1 is LNHDA, CDR2 SQIVND (reference sequence). V was shortened by 7 bases and J by 4 bases, with 5 bases between the two germline ends. Clones were sequenced by immunoSEQ multiplex PCR, and TCRdb holds only the in-frame ones, with some missing. Of some 11,000 clones in the sample, 55% to 80% were seen once. Sequenced sample: peripheral blood. The chain is built from TRBV19 and TRBJ2-1; no clear D gene. This TCR came from a human donor in a cohort sampled during active COVID-19. In DNA, the CDR3 is TGTGCCAGTACCCTATACAATGAGCAGTTCTTC. Protein sequence: CASTLYNEQFF.